The 28 T cell receptor beta chains presented below share a single source sample, sequenced in a study of cytomegalovirus exposure and HLA in healthy donors. PCR was performed using 60 Vbeta and 13 Jbeta primers. The data were produced by immunoSEQ multiplex PCR, yet TCRdb's version contains in-frame clones alone and is incomplete. The sample has 55,000 to 70,000 clones, 80% seen once. Sequencing was performed on PBMCs. The receptors were sampled from a male donor in good health and CMV-seronegative.

The J gene is TRBJ2-2, the V gene TRBV5-4; 8 positions match TRBD1. V shed 4 bases, J shed 2 bases, and the junction held 10 bases outside the gene matches. Germline CDR1 is SGHNT and CDR2 is YYREEE (reference sequence). This CDR3 has 17 amino acids. Here the CDR3 DNA reads TGTGCCAGCAGCCGAGGACAGGGATTGATCAACACCGGGGAGCTGTTTTTT. Protein sequence: CASSRGQGLINTGELFF.

The chain is built from TRBV10-3 and TRBJ2-2; TRBD1 agrees at 11 bases. The CDR3 has 14 amino acids. V dropped 7 bases and J dropped 6; count of bases not matched to a gene: 4. The germline CDR1 and CDR2 sequences are ENHRY and SYGVKD. The CDR3 DNA sequence: TGTGCCATCACTGCGGACAGGGGGCCCGGGGAGCTGTTTTTT. Amino acid sequence: CAITADRGPGELFF.

The V gene is TRBV29-1, the J gene TRBJ2-5; D is uncertain. The CDR3 consists of 11 residues. V gave up 5 bases and J gave up 3 bases, with 7 bases separating them. CDR1 and CDR2 from the germline V gene are SQVTM and ANQGSEA. Here the CDR3 DNA reads TGCAGCGTTCTTCCGGAAGAGACCCAGTACTTC. Its translation is CSVLPEETQYF.

This chain links TRBV5-4 with TRBJ2-1; TRBD1 matches at 8 bases. Germline CDR1 and CDR2: SGHNT and YYREEE (reference sequence). Trimming cost V 4 bases and J 5 bases; bases outside gene matches: 5. The CDR3 runs 14 residues. CDR3 region: CASSIDRGNNEQFF. The CDR3, as DNA: TGTGCCAGCAGCATTGACAGGGGTAACAATGAGCAGTTCTTC. The whole variable domain, remainder taken from reference TRBV5-4 and TRBJ2-1, is ETGVTQSPTHLIKTRGQQVTLRCSSQSGHNTVSWYQQALGQGPQFIFQYYREEENGRGNFPPRFSGLQFPNYSSELNVNALELDDSALYLCASSIDRGNNEQFFGPGTRLTVL.

The genes are TRBV21-1 and TRBJ1-1; no check of the table's D call, TRBD1, against the DNA was made. TRBV21-1 is designated a pseudogene. The CDR3 is made up of 21 amino acids. DNA of the CDR3: TGTGCCAGCAGCTTTCGACAGGGGATCGATGGGGAATTCGGGGGGAACACTGAAGCTTTCTTT. This gives the protein CASSFRQGIDGEFGGNTEAFF.

The V and J genes are TRBV6-6 and TRBJ2-5; D unresolved. V lost 6 bases, J lost 2 bases, and 4 bases lay in between. The V gene's germline CDR1 is MNHNY and CDR2 SVGAGI (reference sequence). The CDR3 consists of 11 residues. Here the CDR3 DNA reads TGTGCCAGCAGCCGGCAAGAGACCCAGTACTTC. It codes for CASSRQETQYF.

This clone was observed once. The genes are TRBV30 and TRBJ1-4; tentative D call: TRBD1 (6 bases). Germline V gene lookup returns CDR1 GTSNPN and CDR2 SVGIG (reference sequence). This CDR3 spans 14 amino acids. V was pared by 1 base and J by 4 bases, with 10 bases between. The CDR3 loop reads CAWSEGDYNEKLFF. The CDR3 nucleotides are TGTGCCTGGAGTGAGGGGGACTATAATGAAAAACTGTTTTTT. The whole variable domain, remainder taken from reference TRBV30 and TRBJ1-4, is SQTIHQWPATLVQPVGSPLSLECTVEGTSNPNLYWYRQAAGRGLQLLFYSVGIGQISSEVPQNLSASRPQDRQFILSSKKLLLSDSGFYLCAWSEGDYNEKLFFGSGTQLSVL.

The V and J genes are TRBV11-1 and TRBJ2-7; the match to TRBD2 covers 13 bases. J lost 0 bases, V lost 6 bases, and 8 bases had no gene match. The germline V gene encodes CDR1 SGHAT and CDR2 FQDESV (reference sequence). The CDR3 runs 17 residues. CDR3: CASSVGLAGMISYEQYF. CDR3 nucleotides: TGTGCCAGCAGTGTGGGACTAGCGGGGATGATCTCCTACGAGCAGTACTTC.

The chain has TRBV7-2 and TRBJ1-1; D remains ambiguous. V gave up 1 base and J gave up 11 bases, with 11 bases separating them. The CDR3 is 12 amino acids. CDR1 and CDR2 (germline): SGHTA, FQGNSA. In DNA form, the CDR3 reads TGTGCCAGCAGCTTAGTGGGGTCGGGGGCTTTCTTT. Its protein is CASSLVGSGAFF.

The rearrangement links TRBV6-5 to TRBJ1-2; the D gene is possibly TRBD1 (6 bases). Germline V gives CDR1 MNHEY, CDR2 SVGAGI. This CDR3 comprises 14 residues. The V end was cut by 7 bases, the J end by 7 bases, with 19 bases between. CDR3 protein: CASIGPGEIFGYTF. The DNA for the CDR3 is TGTGCCAGCATAGGTCCAGGGGAAATTTTTGGCTACACCTTC.

The J gene is TRBJ1-1, the V gene TRBV5-4; maybe TRBD1 (6 bases). Trimming left V 3 bases short and J 3 bases short, with 12 bases between. The germline gives CDR1 SGHNT, CDR2 YYREEE (reference sequence). The CDR3 runs to 14 residues. CDR3 nucleotides: TGTGCCAGCAGCTCTCCCACAGGGTACACTGAAGCTTTCTTT. Encoded protein: CASSSPTGYTEAFF.

The chain joins TRBV7-2 to TRBJ1-6, with 7 bases lining up with TRBD1. Germline trimming cut 5 bases from V and 5 bases from J; bases unmatched to any gene: 3. In germline, CDR1 is SGHTA, CDR2 FQGNSA. CDR3 length: 14 amino acids. The CDR3 bases are TGTGCCAGCAGCCTCGGACAGGATAATTCACCCCTCCACTTT. The encoded protein is CASSLGQDNSPLHF.

The chain couples TRBV29-1 to TRBJ1-1; D perhaps matches TRBD1 (6 bases). Germline CDR1 is SQVTM and CDR2 is ANQGSEA. V was shortened by 3 bases and J by 0 bases, with 14 bases between the two germline ends. There are 15 residues in the CDR3. The CDR3, as DNA: TGCAGCGTTGAGAGGGGGTTCGTTATGAACACTGAAGCTTTCTTT. This codes for CSVERGFVMNTEAFF.

This chain connects TRBV5-1 to TRBJ2-5; 7 bases match TRBD2. This CDR3 is built from 16 residues. The ends lost 6 bases at V and 5 bases at J; junction bases unmatched: 16. CDR1 and CDR2 (germline): SGHRS, YFSETQ. The CDR3 protein is CASTPTLARAAETQYF. The CDR3 DNA follows: TGCGCCAGCACCCCTACACTAGCGAGAGCTGCGGAGACCCAGTACTTC.

The V gene is TRBV5-1, the J gene TRBJ2-3, with 8 bases that match TRBD2. CDR3 length: 15 amino acids. Germline CDR1 and CDR2: SGHRS and YFSETQ. V lost 0 bases and J lost 5; bases outside the gene matches: 5. CDR3 in DNA: TGCGCCAGCAGCTTGGCGGGGGGGCAGGTAGATACGCAGTATTTT. Amino acid sequence: CASSLAGGQVDTQYF. Variable domain in full (rest from reference TRBV5-1 and TRBJ2-3): KAGVTQTPRYLIKTRGQQVTLSCSPISGHRSVSWYQQTPGQGLQFLFEYFSETQRNKGNFPGRFSGRQFSNSRSEMNVSTLELGDSALYLCASSLAGGQVDTQYFGPGTRLTVL.

This clone was recorded only once. The CDR3 region has the DNA TGCGCCAGCAGTGAGTTCGACCCGGGACAAGAAAAACTGTTTTTT. It is translated as CASSEFDPGQEKLFF. The chain combines TRBV10-2 with TRBJ1-4, with D tentatively TRBD1 (6 bases). CDR3 length equals 15 residues. Per the germline V gene, CDR1 is WSHSY and CDR2 is SAAADI. With 1 base removed from V and 8 bases from J, the gap between germline ends came to 14 bases.

The J gene is TRBJ1-5, the V gene TRBV11-2; D call uncertain. Germline V gene lookup returns CDR1 SGHAT and CDR2 FQNNGV. The CDR3 has 14 amino acids. V was pared by 5 bases and J by 2 bases, with 10 bases between. CDR3 coding DNA: TGTGCCAGCAGCCCTTCGGGAGGCAATCAGCCCCAGCATTTT. Amino acid sequence: CASSPSGGNQPQHF.

The rearrangement uses TRBV19 and TRBJ2-5; TRBD1 matches at 9 bases. The germline V gene encodes CDR1 LNHDA and CDR2 SQIVND (reference sequence). The V gene end was trimmed by 6 bases and the J gene end by 2 bases; junction bases not matched to a gene: 4. This CDR3 is 14 amino acids long. CDR3 sequence (DNA): TGTGCCAGTAGGGACAGGGGTGGGCAAGAGACCCAGTACTTC. It translates to CASRDRGGQETQYF. The full variable domain, with the rest looked up from reference TRBV19 and TRBJ2-5, is DGGITQSPKYLFRKEGQNVTLSCEQNLNHDAMYWYRQDPGQGLRLIYYSQIVNDFQKGDIAEGYSVSREKKESFPLTVTSAQKNPTAFYLCASRDRGGQETQYFGPGTRLLVL.

This rearrangement joins TRBV4-1 to TRBJ2-7; D call uncertain. The CDR3 loop spans 14 amino acids. CDR1 is MGHRA and CDR2 is YSYEKL in the germline V gene. Trimming removed 2 bases at V and 5 bases at J, with 13 bases between. CDR3 sequence: CASSQPTESHEQYF. The CDR3 nucleotides read TGCGCCAGCAGCCAACCAACAGAGTCCCACGAGCAGTACTTC.

The chain has TRBV10-3 and TRBJ2-2; 7 nucleotides line up with TRBD1. Germline CDR1 reads ENHRY; CDR2 reads SYGVKD. The CDR3 contains 16 residues. The V gene end was trimmed by 3 bases and the J gene end by 5 bases; junction bases not matched to a gene: 9. The CDR3: CAISDRDSKTTGELFF. CDR3 sequence (DNA): TGTGCCATCAGTGATCGGGACAGCAAAACTACCGGGGAGCTGTTTTTT.

The CDR3 protein is CASSLNPQAYGYTF. The DNA of the CDR3 is TGTGCCAGCAGCTTAAACCCCCAGGCCTATGGCTACACCTTC. J is TRBJ1-2 and V is TRBV7-3; D is undetermined. The CDR3 is 14 amino acids. V lost 1 base, J lost 4 bases, and 10 bases lay in between. From germline, CDR1 is SGHTA and CDR2 FQGTGA.

The V call is TRBV6-5, the J call TRBJ1-2; D ambiguous. CDR1 MNHEY and CDR2 SVGAGI come from the germline V gene. The CDR3 runs to 13 residues. V was trimmed by 6 bases and J by 3 bases, leaving 11 bases between them. CDR3 sequence reads: CASRSTAYYGYTF. CDR3 DNA sequence: TGTGCCAGCAGATCCACTGCCTACTATGGCTACACCTTC.

The chain links TRBV7-3 to TRBJ2-5, with TRBD2 identical over 8 bases. The CDR3 length is 15 residues. V shed 6 bases, J shed 5 bases, and the junction held 11 bases outside the gene matches. The V gene's germline CDR1 is SGHTA and CDR2 FQGTGA. The CDR3 spells CASSFIGGAGETQYF. The CDR3 bases are TGTGCCAGCAGTTTCATCGGGGGGGCCGGCGAGACCCAGTACTTC.

This clone has a handful of counts. The chain employs TRBV7-3 and TRBJ1-1, with D possibly matching TRBD1 (5 bases). V lost 3 bases and J lost 7, with 15 bases in between. Germline V gene lookup returns CDR1 SGHTA and CDR2 FQGTGA. CDR3 length: 14 residues. The chain's CDR3 is CASSFERGRGEAFF. The CDR3 DNA follows: TGTGCCAGCAGCTTCGAGCGGGGACGGGGTGAAGCTTTCTTT.

V and J are TRBV5-1 and TRBJ1-1; TRBD1 aligns across 8 bases. V was clipped by 4 bases and J by 7 bases; unmatched bases: 12. The CDR3 runs 15 residues. Germline V gene sequence: CDR1 SGHRS, CDR2 YFSETQ. In nucleotides, the CDR3 is TGCGCCAGCAGCAGAGATCAGGGGGCGCGGGGTGAAGCTTTCTTT. Residues: CASSRDQGARGEAFF.

This clone was seen only a few times. The chain employs TRBV5-6 and TRBJ2-7; D gene uncertain. The CDR3 is 11 amino acids. V gave up 2 bases and J gave up 3 bases, with 3 bases separating them. CDR1 is SGHDT, CDR2 YYEEEE, per germline. The CDR3 sequence: CASSFGYEQYF. In DNA, the CDR3 is TGTGCCAGCAGCTTCGGCTACGAGCAGTACTTC.

CDR3 in amino acids: CASSVRTVGRETQYF. The CDR3 region has the DNA TGTGCCAGCAGTGTCCGGACAGTTGGGCGGGAGACCCAGTACTTC. V is TRBV27 and J is TRBJ2-5; D perhaps matches TRBD1 (6 bases). Germline CDR1 reads MNHEY; CDR2 reads SMNVEV (reference sequence). Trimming shortened V by 5 bases and J by 5 bases, and 18 bases separated the two germline ends. The CDR3 sequence is 15 residues long.

This sequence joins TRBV13 and TRBJ2-5; D is undetermined. The germline V and J ends were trimmed by 5 bases and 0 bases, with 10 bases remaining between them. CDR3 size: 14 residues. CDR1 and CDR2 from the germline V gene are PRHDT and FYEKMQ (reference sequence). The CDR3 coding sequence is TGTGCCAGCAGCCCCATCGGGTACCAAGAGACCCAGTACTTC. This sequence encodes CASSPIGYQETQYF.